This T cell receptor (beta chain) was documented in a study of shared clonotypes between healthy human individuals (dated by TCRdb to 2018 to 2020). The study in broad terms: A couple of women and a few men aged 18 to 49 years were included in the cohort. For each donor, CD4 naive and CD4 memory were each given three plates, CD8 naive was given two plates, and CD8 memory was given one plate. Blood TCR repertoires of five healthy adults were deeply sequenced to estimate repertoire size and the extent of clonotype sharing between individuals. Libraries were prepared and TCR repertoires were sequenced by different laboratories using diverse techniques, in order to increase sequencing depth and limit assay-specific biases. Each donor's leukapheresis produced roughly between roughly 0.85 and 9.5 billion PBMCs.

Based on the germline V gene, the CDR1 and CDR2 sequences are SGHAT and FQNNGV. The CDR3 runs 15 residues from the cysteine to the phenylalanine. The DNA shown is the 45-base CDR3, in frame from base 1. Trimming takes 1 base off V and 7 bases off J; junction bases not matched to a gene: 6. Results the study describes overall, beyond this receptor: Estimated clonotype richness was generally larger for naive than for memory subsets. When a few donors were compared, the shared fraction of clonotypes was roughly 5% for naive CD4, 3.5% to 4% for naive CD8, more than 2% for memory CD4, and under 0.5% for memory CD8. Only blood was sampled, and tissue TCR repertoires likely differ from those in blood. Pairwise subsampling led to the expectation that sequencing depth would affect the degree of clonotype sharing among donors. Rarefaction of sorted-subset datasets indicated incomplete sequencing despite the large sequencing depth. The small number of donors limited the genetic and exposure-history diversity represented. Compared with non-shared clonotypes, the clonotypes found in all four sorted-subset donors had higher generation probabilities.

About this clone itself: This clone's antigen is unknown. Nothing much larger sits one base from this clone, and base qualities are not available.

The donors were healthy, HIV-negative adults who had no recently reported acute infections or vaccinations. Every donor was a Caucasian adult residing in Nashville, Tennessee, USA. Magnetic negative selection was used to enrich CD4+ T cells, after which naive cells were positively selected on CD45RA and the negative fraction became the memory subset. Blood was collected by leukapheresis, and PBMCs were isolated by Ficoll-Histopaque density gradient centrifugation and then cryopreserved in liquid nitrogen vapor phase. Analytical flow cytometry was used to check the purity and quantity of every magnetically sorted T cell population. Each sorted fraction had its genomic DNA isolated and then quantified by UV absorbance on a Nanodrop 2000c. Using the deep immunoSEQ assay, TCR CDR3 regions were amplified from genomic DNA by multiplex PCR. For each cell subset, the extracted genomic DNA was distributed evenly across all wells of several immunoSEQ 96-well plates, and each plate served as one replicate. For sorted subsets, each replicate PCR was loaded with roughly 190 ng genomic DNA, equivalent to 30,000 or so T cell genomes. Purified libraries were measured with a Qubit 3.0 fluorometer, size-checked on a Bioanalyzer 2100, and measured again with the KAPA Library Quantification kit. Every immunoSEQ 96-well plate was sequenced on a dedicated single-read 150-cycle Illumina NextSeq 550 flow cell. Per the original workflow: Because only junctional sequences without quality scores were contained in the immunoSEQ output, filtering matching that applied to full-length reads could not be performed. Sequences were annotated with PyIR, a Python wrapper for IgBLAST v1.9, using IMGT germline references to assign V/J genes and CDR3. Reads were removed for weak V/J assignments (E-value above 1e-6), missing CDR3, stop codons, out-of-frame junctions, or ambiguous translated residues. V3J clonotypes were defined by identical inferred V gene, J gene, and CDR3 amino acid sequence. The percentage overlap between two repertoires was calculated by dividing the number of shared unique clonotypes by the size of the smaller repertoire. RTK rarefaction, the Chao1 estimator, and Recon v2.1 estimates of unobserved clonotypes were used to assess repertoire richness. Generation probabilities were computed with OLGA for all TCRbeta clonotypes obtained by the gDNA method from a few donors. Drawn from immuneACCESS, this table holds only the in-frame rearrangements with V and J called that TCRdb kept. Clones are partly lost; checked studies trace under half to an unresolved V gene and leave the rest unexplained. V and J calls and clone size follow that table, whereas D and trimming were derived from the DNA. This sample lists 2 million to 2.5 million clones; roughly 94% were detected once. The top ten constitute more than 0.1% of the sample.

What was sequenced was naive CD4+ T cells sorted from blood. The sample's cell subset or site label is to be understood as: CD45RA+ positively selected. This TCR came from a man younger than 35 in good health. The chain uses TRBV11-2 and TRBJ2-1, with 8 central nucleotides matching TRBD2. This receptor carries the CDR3 CASSLGSGRVNEQFF. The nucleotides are TGTGCCAGCAGCTTAGGATCCGGGAGGGTGAATGAGCAGTTCTTC.